This T cell receptor (beta chain) came from a study of cytomegalovirus exposure and HLA in healthy donors. Study results and caveats: TCR beta V- and J-gene trimming, according to a later analysis, was linked to a missense DCLRE1C variant.

PCR used 60 Vbeta primers and 13 Jbeta primers. Clones were sequenced by immunoSEQ multiplex PCR, and TCRdb holds only the in-frame ones, with some missing. The data contain 90,000 to 140,000 clones, about 81% of them singletons. For this clone: Its specificity is unknown.

The germline V gene encodes CDR1 SQVTM and CDR2 ANQGSEA. Trimming removed 5 bases from V and 7 bases from J, with 12 bases in between. The CDR3 sequence is 12 residues long. The clonotype was recovered from a man aged 30 to 45 in good health and CMV-seronegative. What was sequenced was PBMCs. The V gene is TRBV29-1, the J gene TRBJ1-5, with D hard to call. The DNA for the CDR3 is TGCAGCGTTACAACTCCGGGACAGCCCCAGCATTTT. Its translation is CSVTTPGQPQHF.